A single sample is the source of the 12 T cell receptor beta chains below, sequenced in a study of blood T cells in healthy people across ages (dated by TCRdb to between 2015 and 2016). Library method: 5' RACE. TCRdb records Illumina HiSeq 2500 as the sequencer. The second PCR ran for about 6 to 12 cycles and used a J-beta primer mix along with a sample-barcoded 5' primer. In-frame beta chains were kept once TCRdb had trimmed the public reads at Q25 with fastp and called clones with MiXCR. Rows merge per CDR3 protein into single entries with the most common DNA and genes. In all, the sample holds around 780,000 distinct CDR3 sequences, and about a quarter of those were seen once. Together, the top ten hold over 2.5% of the sample. These records were also assigned to another study, of T cells of mothers and their children.

The sample was blood. These receptors all come from a boy younger than 18 in good health.

This sequence joins TRBV19 and TRBJ1-1; 8 bases are a match to TRBD1. V trimming: 10 bases; J trimming: 8 bases; junction bases outside the gene matches: 12. Germline V gene data show CDR1 as LNHDA and CDR2 as SQIVND (reference sequence). The CDR3 has 13 residues. The CDR3 DNA is TGTGCCACAAGGGACAGGACGACCCCAGAAGCTTTCTTT. It is translated as CATRDRTTPEAFF.

This clonotype was seen more than once but under ten times. One end of the junction fails to match germline, which may point to a read error. The genes are TRBV3-1 and TRBJ2-1; 10 bases align to TRBD2. CDR3 length: 13 amino acids. Germline CDR1 LGHDT, CDR2 YNNKEL (reference sequence). CDR3 nucleotide sequence: TGCGCCAGCAGCCAAGTCTGGAGCGGGGGGGAGTTCTTC. Translated, it gives CASSQVWSGGEFF.

The gene calls are TRBV20-1 and TRBJ2-3; 8 bases align to TRBD2. Germline V gives CDR1 DFQATT, CDR2 SNEGSKA (reference sequence). J lost 5 bases, V lost 4 bases, and 8 bases had no gene match. The CDR3 spans 14 residues. The CDR3 reads CSAIGGAVGDTQYF. CDR3 coding DNA: TGCAGTGCTATCGGGGGGGCGGTAGGAGATACGCAGTATTTT.

The chain carries TRBV10-3 and TRBJ1-1; D remains ambiguous. The CDR3 totals 15 residues. Trimming pared 2 bases from V and 2 bases from J, leaving 12 bases between. Germline V gene data show CDR1 as ENHRY and CDR2 as SYGVKD. CDR3: CAISERLTLNTEAFF. CDR3 bases: TGTGCCATCAGTGAGCGCTTGACACTTAACACTGAAGCTTTCTTT.

There are a few counts of this clonotype. The chain couples TRBV14 to TRBJ1-4, with D uncertain. Trimming cost V 1 base and J 7 bases, with 16 bases left between them. This CDR3 contains 16 residues. Germline V lookup: CDR1 SGHDN, CDR2 FVKESK. CDR3 sequence reads: CASSQGILGSGEKLFF. The CDR3 nucleotides are TGTGCCAGCAGCCAAGGGATTCTTGGATCGGGTGAAAAACTGTTTTTT.

In its sample, this clonotype was seen a few times. The germline gene is not matched at one end of the junction; a read error may be the cause. The J gene is TRBJ2-1, the V gene TRBV7-7, with D unresolved. The length of the CDR3 is 13 residues. Germline CDR1 and CDR2: SSHAT and FNYEAQ (reference sequence). CDR3 loop: CASSLVPAHEQFF. CDR3 coding DNA: TGTGCTAGCAGCTTAGTCCCGGCGCATGAGCAGTTCTTC.

This rearrangement joins TRBV5-1 to TRBJ2-5; TRBD1 agrees at 9 bases. Near its end, the DNA agrees better with TRBJ2-7, so the J call may be wrong. Germline values: CDR1 SGHRS, CDR2 YFSETQ. This CDR3 region has 16 residues. The CDR3 protein is CASSGTGTGISYEQYF. CDR3 nucleotides: TGCGCCAGCAGCGGGACCGGGACAGGGATTTCCTACGAGCAGTACTTC.

Turning to this clonotype: A read error may produce the germline difference seen at one junction end. The rearrangement joins TRBV27 to TRBJ2-5; D gene ambiguous. The CDR3 covers 15 residues. The V gene's germline CDR1 is MNHEY and CDR2 SMNVEV (reference sequence). The CDR3 sequence is CATQPSQAVRETQYF. The CDR3 DNA reads TGTGCCACGCAACCATCCCAGGCCGTCCGAGAGACTCAGTACTTC.

In regard to this clonotype: Germline and junction disagree at one end, which may indicate a read error. The chain couples TRBV11-2 to TRBJ2-4, with TRBD1 matching over 7 bases. Germline V lookup: CDR1 SGHAT, CDR2 FQNNGV. The CDR3 is 17 amino acids. CDR3 nucleotides: TGTGCCAGCAGCTTAGATAGAGGCACAGGGGCCAAAAACATTCGGTACTTC. The encoded protein is CASSLDRGTGAKNIRYF. Full variable domain (missing parts from reference TRBV11-2 and TRBJ2-4): EAGVAQSPRYKIIEKRQSVAFWCNPISGHATLYWYQQILGQGPKLLIQFQNNGVVDDSQLPKDRFSAERLKGVDSTLKIQPAKLEDSAVYLCASSLDRGTGAKNIRYFGAGTRLSVL.

This clonotype showed up just a few times. The rearrangement links TRBV5-1 to TRBJ1-2, with D possibly matching TRBD1 (5 bases). The germline CDR1 and CDR2 sequences are SGHRS and YFSETQ. CDR3 length: 14 amino acids. Trimming removed 0 bases from V and 4 bases from J, with 10 bases in between. The CDR3 DNA is TGCGCCAGCAGCTTGGAACAGGCCGCCTATGGCTACACCTTC. Amino acid sequence: CASSLEQAAYGYTF.

J is TRBJ1-1 and V is TRBV2, with D unclear. The CDR3 runs to 15 residues. The V and J ends lost 4 bases and 1 base respectively, with 13 bases between them. In germline, CDR1 is SNHLY, CDR2 FYNNEI. CDR3 amino acids: CASSAQSWGNTEAFF. The CDR3 nucleotides read TGTGCCAGCAGTGCACAGTCCTGGGGGAACACTGAAGCTTTCTTT.

The table lists this clonotype with a few counts. The chain's CDR3 is CASSQDSSTDTQYF. The CDR3 region has the DNA TGTGCCAGCAGCCAAGACTCCAGCACAGATACGCAGTATTTT. The chain joins TRBV3-1 to TRBJ2-3; no definite D call. Between the trimmed V and J ends, which lost 0 bases and 0 bases, there was a span of 4 bases. This CDR3 is 14 amino acids long. Germline V lookup: CDR1 LGHDT, CDR2 YNNKEL (reference sequence).